The entry that follows covers one T cell receptor (beta chain) sequence. The antigen is undetermined. The run depth of the assay was deep. Measured with immunoSEQ multiplex PCR; TCRdb has only the in-frame clones, and not every one. Here the sample spans over a million clones, around 78% being singletons. The V segment lost 2 bases and the J segment 7 bases; nucleotides outside the gene matches: 5. There are 15 residues in the CDR3. Germline CDR1 and CDR2: ENHRY and SYGVKD. This sample was taken from a study of shared clonotypes between healthy human individuals. Whole-study context: Three plates were used per donor for CD4 naive, three for CD4 memory, two for CD8 naive and one for CD8 memory.

Broader study findings: Around 5% of naive CD4 clonotypes were common to several donors. Compared with memory subsets, naive subsets generally had larger estimated richness.

Sample: memory CD4+ T cells from PBMCs. Subset noted: CD45RA-negative fraction. The chain combines TRBV10-3 with TRBJ2-2; 9 nucleotides line up with TRBD1. The source of this sequence is a man younger than 35 in good health. Some clones in this sample may be carry-over from other donors' samples. The CDR3 nucleotides read TGTGCCATCAGTGAGGCTACAGGGGGCGGCGGGGAGCTGTTTTTT. Translated: CAISEATGGGGELFF.